This TCR beta chain was identified during a study of CD8 T cells in ankylosing spondylitis. Study findings and constraints: Disease-linked clones were CD8+ and relatively rare in peripheral blood. Some of the motif variants had earlier been found in reactive arthritis patients' fluid and blood. Eight or nine highly homologous variants formed a TCR beta motif that appeared characteristic of ankylosing spondylitis blood. Significant enrichment of disease-linked clones was reported in matched ankylosing spondylitis synovial fluid.

About this clonotype: The antigen is undetermined.

Using quantitative 5'-RACE with molecular barcodes, the authors made TCR beta libraries. TCRdb reanalysed the 5' RACE reads using MiXCR and keeps one entry per CDR3 protein. The table records about 540,000 distinct CDR3 sequences, approximately 12% of them present only once. This CDR3 comprises 18 residues. Germline CDR1 and CDR2: MNHEY and SVGEGT. V was clipped by 4 bases and J by 4 bases; unmatched bases: 15. The receptor comes from a male donor with ankylosing spondylitis. The sequenced material came from blood, either unsorted or a sorted T cell fraction (not recorded which). The rearrangement uses TRBV6-2 or TRBV6-3 and TRBJ2-1; 8 positions match TRBD2. The CDR3 sequence is CASSFPPWSERGYNEQFF. CDR3 nucleotide sequence: TGTGCCAGCAGTTTCCCACCTTGGAGCGAGCGGGGGTACAATGAGCAGTTCTTC.